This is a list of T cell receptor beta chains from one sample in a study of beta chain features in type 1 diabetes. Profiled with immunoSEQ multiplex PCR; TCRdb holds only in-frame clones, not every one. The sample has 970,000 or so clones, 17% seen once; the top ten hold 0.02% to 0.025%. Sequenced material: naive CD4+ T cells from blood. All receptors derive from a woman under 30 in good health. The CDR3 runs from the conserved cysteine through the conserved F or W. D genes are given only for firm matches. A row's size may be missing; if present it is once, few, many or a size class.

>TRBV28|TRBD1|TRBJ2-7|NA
TGTGCCAGCAGTTCCCCAGGGGGTAGCCGCTACGAGCAGTACTTC
CASSSPGGSRYEQYF
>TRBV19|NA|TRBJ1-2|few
TGTGCCAGTAGTATGAGGGTTTCGGACTATGGCTACACCTTC
CASSMRVSDYGYTF
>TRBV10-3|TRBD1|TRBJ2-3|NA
TGTGCCATCAGTTCAGACAGGGGGCTGGGAGATACGCAGTATTTT
CAISSDRGLGDTQYF
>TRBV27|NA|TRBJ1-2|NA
TGTGCCAGCAGCTATGCGATGGACGGCACCTATGGCTACACCTTC
CASSYAMDGTYGYTF
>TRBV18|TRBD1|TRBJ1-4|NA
TGTGCCAGCTCACCGGACAGGGCTAATGAAAAACTGTTTTTT
CASSPDRANEKLFF
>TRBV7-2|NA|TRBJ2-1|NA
TGTGCCAGCAGCACCCCAGGGGGGCCCTACAATGAGCAGTTCTTC
CASSTPGGPYNEQFF
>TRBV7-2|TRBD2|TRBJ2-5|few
TGTGCCAGCAGCTTTAATAGCGGGAGTGGCGAGACCCAGTACTTC
CASSFNSGSGETQYF
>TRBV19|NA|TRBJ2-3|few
TGTGCCAGTAGTCTCCGGCAAGATACGCAGTATTTT
CASSLRQDTQYF
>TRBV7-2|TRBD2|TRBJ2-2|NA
TGTGCCAGCAGTCTCCCTAAGACTAGCGGTCCCGATAGTTCCGGGGAGCTGTTTTTT
CASSLPKTSGPDSSGELFF
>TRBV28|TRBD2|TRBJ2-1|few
TGTGCCAGCAGCCCCGGGACTAGCGGCTACAATGAGCAGTTCTTC
CASSPGTSGYNEQFF
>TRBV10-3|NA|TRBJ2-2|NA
TGTGCCATCAGGGGGACAATTGACACCGGGGAGCTGTTTTTT
CAIRGTIDTGELFF
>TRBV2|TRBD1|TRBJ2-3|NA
TGTGCCACCGGGACAGGTTCAGATACGCAGTATTTT
CATGTGSDTQYF
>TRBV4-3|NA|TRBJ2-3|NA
TGCGCCAGCAGCAGGGATCTAACCACAGATACGCAGTATTTT
CASSRDLTTDTQYF
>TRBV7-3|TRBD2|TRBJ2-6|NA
TGTGCCAGCAGCTTAGCGGGAGGCTCTGGGGCCAACGTCCTGACTTTC
CASSLAGGSGANVLTF
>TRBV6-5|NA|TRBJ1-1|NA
TGTGCCAGCAGTTACTGGGGAAACACTGAAGCTTTCTTT
CASSYWGNTEAFF
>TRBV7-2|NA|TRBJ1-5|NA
TGTGCCAGCAGCTTAGACCCGAATCAGCCCCAGCATTTT
CASSLDPNQPQHF
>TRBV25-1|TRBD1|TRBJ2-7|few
TGTGCCAGCAGTGACCCCGGGACAGCCCACTACGAGCAGTACTTC
CASSDPGTAHYEQYF
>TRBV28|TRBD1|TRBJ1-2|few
TGTGCCAGCAGTTCGGACAGGGGGCGAGTTAGTGGCTACACCTTC
CASSSDRGRVSGYTF
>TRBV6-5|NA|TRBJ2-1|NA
TGTGCCAGCAGTTTACGCAGGACTGGGTCCTACAATGAGCAGTTCTTC
CASSLRRTGSYNEQFF
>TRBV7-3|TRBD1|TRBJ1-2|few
TGTGCCAGCAGCTTGGGACAGGGACTCTATGGCTACACCTTC
CASSLGQGLYGYTF
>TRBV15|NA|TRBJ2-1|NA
TGTGCCACCAGCAGAGACAGCACGGATGAGCAGTTCTTC
CATSRDSTDEQFF
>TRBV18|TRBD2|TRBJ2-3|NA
TGTGCCAGCTCACCACGCACCGGACTAGCGGGAAGGTCATCAGATACGCAGTATTTT
CASSPRTGLAGRSSDTQYF
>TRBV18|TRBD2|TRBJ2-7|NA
TGTGCCAGCTCACCTGGCTTGCTAGCGGCCGAGCAGTACTTC
CASSPGLLAAEQYF
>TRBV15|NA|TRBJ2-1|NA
TGTGCCACCAGCAGAGCTGTCAGGGAAGGTCACTACAATGAGCAGTTCTTC
CATSRAVREGHYNEQFF
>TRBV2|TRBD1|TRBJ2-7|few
TGTGCCAGCAGTCATCCCGACAGGGGGGGCTACGAGCAGTACTTC
CASSHPDRGGYEQYF
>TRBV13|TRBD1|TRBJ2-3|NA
TGTGCCAGCAGCTTCCCAACAGGGGCTAGCACAGATACGCAGTATTTT
CASSFPTGASTDTQYF
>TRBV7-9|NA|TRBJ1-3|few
TGTGCCAGCAGCTCGTCCACGACAGAGAGAGCCTCCTCTGGAAACACCATATATTTT
CASSSSTTERASSGNTIYF
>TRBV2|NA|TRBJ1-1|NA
TGTGCCAGCAAAGGACAGTCGAACACTGAAGCTTTCTTT
CASKGQSNTEAFF
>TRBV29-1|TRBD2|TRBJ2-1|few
TGCAGCGTTGATCGTACCCCCGGGACTAGCGGGAGTGGCTCCTACAATGAGCAGTTCTTC
CSVDRTPGTSGSGSYNEQFF
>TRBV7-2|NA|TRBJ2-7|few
TGTGCCAGCAGCCTCAGGGCGGGCAAGGACTACGAGCAGTACTTC
CASSLRAGKDYEQYF
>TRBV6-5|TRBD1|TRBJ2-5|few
TGTGCCAGCAGAAAAGGGGGCGCGGGTAAAGAGACCCAGTACTTC
CASRKGGAGKETQYF
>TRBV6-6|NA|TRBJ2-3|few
TGTGCCAGCAGTACGCTTGGGGGCACAGATACGCAGTATTTT
CASSTLGGTDTQYF
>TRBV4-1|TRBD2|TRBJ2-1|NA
TGCGCCAGCAGCCAAGATAGGAGCGGGAGAATCAATGAGCAGTTCTTC
CASSQDRSGRINEQFF
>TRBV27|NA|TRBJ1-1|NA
TGTGCCAGCAGTCGGGGGGATCGGGAGCGGACTGAAGCTTTCTTT
CASSRGDRERTEAFF
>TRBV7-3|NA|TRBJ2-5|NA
TGTGCCAGCAGCTTAAAAGGATTTTTGGGGGAGACCCAGTACTTC
CASSLKGFLGETQYF
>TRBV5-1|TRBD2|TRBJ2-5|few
TGCGCCAGCAGCTTCCCCCACCAGGGACTAGCTTCCCAAGAGACCCAGTACTTC
CASSFPHQGLASQETQYF
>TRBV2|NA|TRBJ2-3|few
TGTGCCAGCTGGACGGGATCCACAGATACGCAGTATTTT
CASWTGSTDTQYF
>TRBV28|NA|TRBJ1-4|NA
TGTGCCAGCAGTTTCCCTAACGGGGGAGGAAAACTGTTTTTT
CASSFPNGGGKLFF
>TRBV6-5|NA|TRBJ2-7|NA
TGTGCCAGCAGCGTAGGGGGACCCTCCTACGAGCAGTACTTC
CASSVGGPSYEQYF
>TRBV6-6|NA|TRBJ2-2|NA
TGTGCCAGCAGCCTGACGGGACCGAACACCGGGGAGCTGTTTTTT
CASSLTGPNTGELFF
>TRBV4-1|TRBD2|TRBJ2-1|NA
TGCGCCAGCAGCCAAGATCTCCGTGTCGTCGGGAGGCGTGGGGCCTACAATGAGCAGTTCTTC
CASSQDLRVVGRRGAYNEQFF
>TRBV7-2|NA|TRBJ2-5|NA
TGTGCCAGCAGCTTAGATCGAGGGGTGCGGACCCAGTACTTC
CASSLDRGVRTQYF
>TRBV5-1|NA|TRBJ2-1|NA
TGCGCCAGCATTGATTCCGGCAATGAGCAGTTCTTC
CASIDSGNEQFF
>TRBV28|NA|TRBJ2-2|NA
TGTGCCAGCAGTTTAGTTCAGGACGGGGAGCTGTTTTTT
CASSLVQDGELFF
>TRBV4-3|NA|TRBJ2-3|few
TGCGCCAGCAGCCAAGGGCGACTGAATACGCAGTATTTT
CASSQGRLNTQYF